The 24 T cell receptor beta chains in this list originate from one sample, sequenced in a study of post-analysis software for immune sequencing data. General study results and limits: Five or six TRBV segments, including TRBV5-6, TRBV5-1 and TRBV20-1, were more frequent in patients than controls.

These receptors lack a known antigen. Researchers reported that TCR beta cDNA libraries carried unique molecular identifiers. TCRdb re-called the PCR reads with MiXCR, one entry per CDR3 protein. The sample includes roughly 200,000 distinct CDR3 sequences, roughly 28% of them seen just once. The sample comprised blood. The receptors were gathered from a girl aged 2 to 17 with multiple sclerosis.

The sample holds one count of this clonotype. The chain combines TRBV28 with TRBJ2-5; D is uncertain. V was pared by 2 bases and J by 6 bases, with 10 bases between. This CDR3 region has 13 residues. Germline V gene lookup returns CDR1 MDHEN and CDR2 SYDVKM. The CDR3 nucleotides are TGTGCCAGCAGTTTACCGTTGCGGCAGACCCAGTACTTC. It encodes CASSLPLRQTQYF.

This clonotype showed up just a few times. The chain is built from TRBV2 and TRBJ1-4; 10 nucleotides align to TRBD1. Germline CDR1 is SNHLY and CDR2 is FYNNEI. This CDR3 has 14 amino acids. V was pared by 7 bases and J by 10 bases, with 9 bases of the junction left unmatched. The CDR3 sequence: CASTEGQGFRKLFF. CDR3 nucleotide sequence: TGTGCCAGCACCGAGGGACAGGGGTTCAGAAAACTGTTTTTT.

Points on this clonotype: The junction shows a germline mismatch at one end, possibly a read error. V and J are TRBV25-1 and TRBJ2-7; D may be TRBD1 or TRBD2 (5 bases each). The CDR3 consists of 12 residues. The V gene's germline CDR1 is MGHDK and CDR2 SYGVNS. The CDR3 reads CDSSAPGTEQYF. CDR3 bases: TGTGACAGCAGTGCCCCAGGGACCGAGCAGTACTTC.

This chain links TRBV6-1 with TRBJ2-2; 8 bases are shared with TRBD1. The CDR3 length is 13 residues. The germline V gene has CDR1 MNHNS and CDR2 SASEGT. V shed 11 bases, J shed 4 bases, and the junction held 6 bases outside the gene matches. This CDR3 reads CALHRGSTGELFF. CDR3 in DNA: TGTGCCCTACACAGGGGGAGCACCGGGGAGCTGTTTTTT.

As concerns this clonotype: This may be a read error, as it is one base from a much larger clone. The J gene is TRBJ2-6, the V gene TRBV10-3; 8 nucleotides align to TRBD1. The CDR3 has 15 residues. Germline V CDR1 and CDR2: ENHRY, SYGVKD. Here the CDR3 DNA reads TGTGCCATCAGTCCAGGGGGCGCTGGGGCCAACGTCCGGACTTTC. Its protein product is CAISPGGAGANVRTF.

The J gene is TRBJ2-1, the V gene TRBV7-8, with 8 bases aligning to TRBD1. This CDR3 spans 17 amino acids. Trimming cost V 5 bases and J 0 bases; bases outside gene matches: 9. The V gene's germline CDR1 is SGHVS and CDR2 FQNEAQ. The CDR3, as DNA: TGTGCCAGCAGCCGGACAGGGAGCGGGCGCTCCTACAATGAGCAGTTCTTC. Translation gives CASSRTGSGRSYNEQFF.

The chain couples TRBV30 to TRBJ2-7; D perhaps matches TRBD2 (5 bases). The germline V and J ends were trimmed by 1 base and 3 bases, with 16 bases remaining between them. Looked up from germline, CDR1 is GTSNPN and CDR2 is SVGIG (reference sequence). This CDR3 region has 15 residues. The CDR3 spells CAWSGSGAPRYEQYF. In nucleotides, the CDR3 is TGTGCCTGGAGTGGAAGCGGAGCCCCCCGCTACGAGCAGTACTTC.

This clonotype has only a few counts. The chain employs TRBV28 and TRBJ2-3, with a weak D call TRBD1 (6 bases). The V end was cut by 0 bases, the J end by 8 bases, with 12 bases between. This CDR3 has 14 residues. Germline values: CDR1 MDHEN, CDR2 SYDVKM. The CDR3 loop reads CASSLWAGVGTQYF. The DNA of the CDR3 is TGTGCCAGCAGTTTATGGGCAGGGGTTGGTACGCAGTATTTT.

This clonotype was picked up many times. CDR3 sequence (DNA): TGCAGTGCTTGGGACAGGGTTGCTATTGAGACCCAGTACTTC. This translates into CSAWDRVAIETQYF. The rearrangement links TRBV20-1 to TRBJ2-5; 9 bases fit TRBD1. Germline loops: CDR1 DFQATT, CDR2 SNEGSKA (reference sequence). The trim removed 5 bases at V and 5 bases at J, leaving 9 bases unmatched. The length of the CDR3 is 14 residues.

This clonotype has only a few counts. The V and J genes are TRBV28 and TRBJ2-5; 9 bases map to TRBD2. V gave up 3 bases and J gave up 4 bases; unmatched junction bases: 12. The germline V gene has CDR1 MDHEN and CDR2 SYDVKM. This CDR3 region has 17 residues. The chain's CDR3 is CASSFGREGLRRETQYF. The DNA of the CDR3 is TGTGCCAGCAGTTTCGGGCGGGAGGGCCTCAGGAGAGAGACCCAGTACTTC.

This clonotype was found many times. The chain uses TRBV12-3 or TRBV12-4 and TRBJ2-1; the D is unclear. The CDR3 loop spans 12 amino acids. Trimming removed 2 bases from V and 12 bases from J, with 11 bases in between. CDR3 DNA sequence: TGTGCCAGCAGTTTACTAGAAACCCGGCAGTTCTTC. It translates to CASSLLETRQFF.

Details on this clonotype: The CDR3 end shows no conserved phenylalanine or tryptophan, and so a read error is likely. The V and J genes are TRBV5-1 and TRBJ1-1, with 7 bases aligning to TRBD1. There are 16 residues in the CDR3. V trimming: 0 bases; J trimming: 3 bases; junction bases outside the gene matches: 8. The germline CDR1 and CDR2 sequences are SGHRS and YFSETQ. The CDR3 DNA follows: TGCGCCAGCAGCTTGGACACAGGGGCGGGTCACACTGAAGCTTTCTTG. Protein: CASSLDTGAGHTEAFL.

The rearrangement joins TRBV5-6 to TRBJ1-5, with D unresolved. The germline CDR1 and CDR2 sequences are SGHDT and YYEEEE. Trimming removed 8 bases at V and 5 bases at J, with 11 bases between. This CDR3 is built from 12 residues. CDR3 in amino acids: CARHGMHQPQHF. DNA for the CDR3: TGTGCCAGACACGGGATGCATCAGCCCCAGCATTTT.

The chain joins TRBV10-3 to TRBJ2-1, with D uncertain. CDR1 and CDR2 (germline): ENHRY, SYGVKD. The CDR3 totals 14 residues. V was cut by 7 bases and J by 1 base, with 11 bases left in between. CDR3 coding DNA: TGTGCCATCAAAGGGCCCGGGTCCTACAATGAGCAGTTCTTC. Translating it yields CAIKGPGSYNEQFF.

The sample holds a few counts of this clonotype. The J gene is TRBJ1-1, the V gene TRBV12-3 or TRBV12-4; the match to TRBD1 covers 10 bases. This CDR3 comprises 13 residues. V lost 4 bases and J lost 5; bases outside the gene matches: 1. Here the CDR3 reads CASSWTGGTEAFF. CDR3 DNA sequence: TGTGCCAGCAGTTGGACAGGGGGGACTGAAGCTTTCTTT.

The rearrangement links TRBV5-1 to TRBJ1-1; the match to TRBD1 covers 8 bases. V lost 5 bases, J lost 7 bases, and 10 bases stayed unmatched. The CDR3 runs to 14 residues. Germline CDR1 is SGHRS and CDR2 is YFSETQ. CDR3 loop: CASRAGQGSGEAFF. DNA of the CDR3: TGCGCCAGCAGGGCAGGACAGGGAAGTGGTGAAGCTTTCTTT.

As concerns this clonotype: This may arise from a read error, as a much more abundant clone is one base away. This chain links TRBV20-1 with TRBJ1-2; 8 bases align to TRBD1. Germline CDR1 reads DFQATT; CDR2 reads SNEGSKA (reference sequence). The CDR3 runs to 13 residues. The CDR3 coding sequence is TGCAGTGCTGCCTCCCAGGGGGCGAATGGCTACATCTTC. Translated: CSAASQGANGYIF.

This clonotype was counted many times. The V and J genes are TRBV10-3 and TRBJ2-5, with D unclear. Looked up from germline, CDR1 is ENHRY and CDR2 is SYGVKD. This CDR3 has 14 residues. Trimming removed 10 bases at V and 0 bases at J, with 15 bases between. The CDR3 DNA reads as TGTGCCACCGCGAACTCGGAGTACCAAGAGACCCAGTACTTC. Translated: CATANSEYQETQYF.

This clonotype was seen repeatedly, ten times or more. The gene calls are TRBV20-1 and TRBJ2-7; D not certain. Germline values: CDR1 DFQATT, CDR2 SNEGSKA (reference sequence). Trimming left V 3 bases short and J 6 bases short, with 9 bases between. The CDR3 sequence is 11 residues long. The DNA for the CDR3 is TGCAGTGCTAGCTTAGTCCTCGAGCAGTACTTC. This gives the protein CSASLVLEQYF.

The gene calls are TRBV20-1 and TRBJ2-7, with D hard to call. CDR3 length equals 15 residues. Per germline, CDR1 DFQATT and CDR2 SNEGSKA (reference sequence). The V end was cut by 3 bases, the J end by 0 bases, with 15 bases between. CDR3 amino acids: CSASTPGRYSYEQYF. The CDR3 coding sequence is TGCAGTGCTAGCACCCCTGGACGGTACTCCTACGAGCAGTACTTC.

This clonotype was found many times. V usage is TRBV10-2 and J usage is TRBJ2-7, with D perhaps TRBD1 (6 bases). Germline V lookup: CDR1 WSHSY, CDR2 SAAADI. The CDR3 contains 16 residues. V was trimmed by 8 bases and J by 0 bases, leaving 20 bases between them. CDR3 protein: CASADPGDPSSYEQYF. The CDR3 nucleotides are TGCGCCAGCGCGGACCCAGGGGACCCGAGCTCCTACGAGCAGTACTTC.

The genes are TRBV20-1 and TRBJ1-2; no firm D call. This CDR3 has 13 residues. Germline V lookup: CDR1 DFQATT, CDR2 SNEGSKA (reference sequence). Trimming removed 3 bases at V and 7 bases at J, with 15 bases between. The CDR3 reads CSARAARWGGYTF. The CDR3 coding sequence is TGCAGTGCTAGGGCTGCCAGGTGGGGTGGCTACACCTTC.

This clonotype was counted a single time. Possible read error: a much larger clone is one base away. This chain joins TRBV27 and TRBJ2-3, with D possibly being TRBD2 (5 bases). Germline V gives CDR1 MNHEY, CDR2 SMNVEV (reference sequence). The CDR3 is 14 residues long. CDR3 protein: CASSLIPSTDAQYF. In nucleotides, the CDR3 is TGTGCCAGCAGTTTAATTCCTAGCACAGATGCGCAGTATTTT.

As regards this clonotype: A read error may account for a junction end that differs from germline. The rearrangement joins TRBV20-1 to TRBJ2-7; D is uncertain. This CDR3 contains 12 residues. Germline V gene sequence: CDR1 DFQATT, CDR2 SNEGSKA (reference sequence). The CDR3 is CSARKQNYGQYF. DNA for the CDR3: TGCAGTGCTAGAAAGCAGAACTACGGGCAGTACTTC.